The source of this T cell receptor (beta chain) is a study of chemoradiotherapy in HPV16-positive cancers. Looking at the study overall: Two HPV16-positive patients' cells yielded candidate HPV-specific clones and common motifs.

Profiled with immunoSEQ multiplex PCR; TCRdb holds only in-frame clones, not every one. The repertoire has more than 20,000 clones, around 86% of them found once; the top ten carry approximately 4.3%. V trimming: 3 bases; J trimming: 2 bases; junction bases outside the gene matches: 6. Germline CDR1 MNHEY, CDR2 SMNVEV (reference sequence). The CDR3 covers 16 residues. General study points: Functional assays defining HPV-specific T cells used only a couple of HPV16-positive patients. Candidate HPV-specific clones and E7-related TCR motifs grew in tumor during treatment. HPV-responsive T-cell expansion during chemoradiotherapy was linked to improved recurrence-free survival in HPV16-positive patients.

Concerning this clone: Its target is not known.

Sequencing was performed on blood, taken from a patient who underwent chemoradiotherapy. The V gene is TRBV27, the J gene TRBJ2-3, with 9 bases aligning to TRBD2. The sequence was obtained from a human donor with HPV-associated anogenital cancer. The CDR3 region is CASSFRAGGLTDTQYF. The CDR3 coding sequence is TGTGCCAGCAGTTTTCGAGCGGGGGGACTCACAGATACGCAGTATTTT.